This T cell receptor (beta chain) was sequenced for a study of T cell responses to AZD1222 COVID-19 vaccine. The data were produced by immunoSEQ multiplex PCR, yet TCRdb's version contains in-frame clones alone and is incomplete. The sample lists 80,000 to 100,000 clones; approximately 91% were seen once. CDR3 length equals 14 residues. Germline V gene lookup returns CDR1 MNHEY and CDR2 SMNVEV (reference sequence). V lost 4 bases and J lost 8, with 17 bases in between. The V gene is TRBV27, the J gene TRBJ1-2, with no clear D. The specimen was peripheral blood, collected 28 days after the second AZD1222 dose. The clonotype was recovered from an adult who received the AZD1222 COVID-19 vaccine. The CDR3 DNA reads as TGTGCCAGCAGTTCCCTGACAAGTCCTCGGGGCTACACCTTC. This gives the protein CASSSLTSPRGYTF.